This T cell receptor (beta chain) is from a study of CD8+ T cells in alopecia areata. Trimming left V 5 bases short and J 7 bases short, with 14 bases between. Per the germline V gene, CDR1 is SGHTA and CDR2 is FQGNSA. CDR3 length: 13 residues. This clone has just a few counts. Its antigen remains unknown. Stated treatment: oral pan-JAK inhibitor, 5-10 mg twice daily. General study points: Tofacitinib significantly reduced both scalp clonality and expanded CD8+ clones among the top 100.

RNA extraction and reverse transcription yielded cDNA as sequencing template. This table comes from immunoSEQ multiplex PCR, and its TCRdb copy is limited to in-frame clones, with some not included. The sample shows approximately 200,000 clones, approximately 45% of them seen only once. The clonotype comes from a human donor with alopecia areata. The chain is built from TRBV7-2 and TRBJ2-5, with D unclear. The sequencing here drew on CD4+ T cells sorted from blood, taken at approximately week 36, from a patient treated with tofacitinib. CDR3 coding DNA: TGTGCCAGCAGCCTGACCAGAGATGGGACCCAGTACTTC. This translates into CASSLTRDGTQYF.